The entry below gives a single T cell receptor beta chain sequence along with its context. Trimming took off 4 bases at V and 1 base at J, with 13 bases between the two ends. Germline V gene data show CDR1 as SEHNR and CDR2 as FQNEAQ (reference sequence). The CDR3 contains 15 residues. The sample belongs to a study of blood T cell dynamics during melanoma immunotherapy. The time point denotes: week 3, after first cycle of checkpoint inhibitor. Patients had no prior systemic cancer treatment, immunosuppressants or other active cancers. Each bulk PBMC sample had 300 to 350 ng DNA loaded. Generated by immunoSEQ multiplex PCR, the TCRdb table keeps only in-frame clones and is missing some. This sample carries about 10,000 clones, roughly nine tenths of them seen once, and the ten largest clones take around 4%.

This TCR was recovered from a human donor with melanoma. This chain uses TRBV7-9 with TRBJ1-1; no clear D. Specimen: blood, collected from a patient treated with checkpoint blockade. CDR3 nucleotides: TGTGCCAGCAGCTCCCATCGGGGTGAGAACACTGAAGCTTTCTTT. Protein product: CASSSHRGENTEAFF.